The T cell receptor beta chain under discussion was sequenced for a study of cytomegalovirus exposure and HLA in healthy donors. Study background: Around 80 million unique TCR sequences came from HLA-typed donors in an early release. Study outcomes and limitations: DRB1 showed the most TCR associations and HLA-C the fewest in a later analysis, as rates varied by HLA locus. A cluster of highly shared sequence variants was likely a sequencing artifact.

With respect to this clone: Its antigen is as yet unknown.

CDR3 size: 14 residues. Germline V gene sequence: CDR1 ENHRY, CDR2 SYGVKD. Trimming removed 5 bases from V and 5 bases from J, with 13 bases in between. Primers included in the PCR were 60 Vbeta and 13 Jbeta primers. Methods used by the authors: Roughly 10 million shared chains were among around 80 million unique TCR beta chains counted in a later analysis. Assay: immunoSEQ multiplex PCR; the TCRdb copy retains only in-frame clones and omits some. V and J calls and clone size are given by that table; D and trimming were obtained from the DNA. The table has about 190,000 clones, about four fifths seen once.

The sample was PBMCs. This TCR was recovered from a man younger than 40 in good health and CMV-seropositive. The gene calls are TRBV10-3 and TRBJ2-1, with D possibly matching TRBD2 (6 bases). This CDR3 is CAISPGGYDNEQFF. CDR3 in DNA: TGTGCCATCAGTCCCGGGGGATACGACAATGAGCAGTTCTTC.